This T cell receptor beta chain was observed in a study of identical twins. In TCRdb, the 5' RACE reads were re-called with MiXCR into one record per CDR3 protein. The repertoire holds around 1.7 million distinct CDR3 sequences, about 32% seen once, with around 0.3% in the top ten. V gave up 8 bases and J gave up 10 bases, with 13 bases separating them. This CDR3 region has 11 residues. This clonotype was seen many times. The target antigen is unknown. Findings and limits, study-wide: Findings came from cross-sectional statistics, without long-term follow-up of donors.

The source is a newborn girl in good health. This chain joins TRBV12-3 or TRBV12-4 and TRBJ2-3; TRBD2 is a possible D gene (5 bases). Sequencing used cord blood. The CDR3 loop is CASAKRIPQYF. CDR3 bases: TGTGCCAGCGCAAAGCGGATCCCGCAGTATTTT.